This T cell receptor beta chain was identified in a study of T cell repertoires in cytomegalovirus infection. Germline V gene lookup returns CDR1 SGDLS and CDR2 YYNGEE. The CDR3 totals 13 residues. V was pared by 6 bases and J by 4 bases, with 4 bases of the junction left unmatched. Each CDR3 protein gets one entry after TCRdb re-called the reads with MiXCR. Here the sample spans some 390,000 distinct CDR3 sequences, roughly 20% being singletons. Input material: PBMCs. The sequence was obtained from a human donor in good health (CMV status not recorded). Some clones in this sample may be carry-over from other donors' samples. The J gene is TRBJ1-3, the V gene TRBV9; 7 bases match TRBD1. The CDR3 protein is CASTTGVGNTIYF. DNA of the CDR3: TGTGCCAGCACCACAGGGGTAGGAAACACCATATATTTT.